Each of the 10 T cell receptor beta chains below was sequenced from the same sample in a study of cytomegalovirus exposure and HLA in healthy donors. PCR was performed using 60 Vbeta and 13 Jbeta primers. The table came from immunoSEQ multiplex PCR; TCRdb's copy has only in-frame clones and leaves some out. The sample includes under 200,000 clones, approximately 80% seen only once; the top ten take 0.77%. The sample taken for sequencing was PBMCs. The receptors were sampled from a woman under 30 in good health and CMV-seronegative.

The V call is TRBV7-8, the J call TRBJ2-1; the D is unclear. The V gene lost 2 bases and the J gene lost 0 bases, with 2 bases spanning the gap. CDR1 SGHVS and CDR2 FQNEAQ come from the germline V gene. CDR3 length: 13 residues. CDR3 amino acids: CASSLYSYNEQFF. The DNA of the CDR3 is TGTGCCAGCAGCTTATACTCCTACAATGAGCAGTTCTTC.

This chain links TRBV5-1 with TRBJ2-5; TRBD2 aligns across 10 bases. Germline lookup yields CDR1 SGHRS and CDR2 YFSETQ. J gave up 1 base and V 6 bases, and 12 bases lay outside the gene matches. CDR3 size: 17 residues. In DNA form, the CDR3 reads TGCGCCAGCAAGCGGCTTTGGACTAGCGGAACCCAAGAGACCCAGTACTTC. It specifies CASKRLWTSGTQETQYF.

The V call is TRBV4-1, the J call TRBJ2-7; 10 bases are shared with TRBD1. V gave up 5 bases and J gave up 4 bases; unmatched junction bases: 8. Germline CDR1 and CDR2: MGHRA and YSYEKL. This CDR3 region has 15 residues. The CDR3 sequence: CASSTSGTGEYEQYF. CDR3 coding DNA: TGCGCCAGCAGCACCTCCGGGACAGGGGAATACGAGCAGTACTTC.

The CDR3 loop is CASSSERGSSYNEQFF. The DNA of the CDR3 is TGTGCCAGCAGCTCTGAGCGCGGGAGCTCCTACAATGAGCAGTTCTTC. V is TRBV5-4 and J is TRBJ2-1; 7 bases match TRBD2. Trimming took 3 bases from V and 0 from J; bases not matched to a gene: 6. This CDR3 has 16 residues. Germline CDR1 and CDR2: SGHNT and YYREEE (reference sequence).

This chain uses TRBV19 with TRBJ2-1; D uncertain. The CDR3 sequence is 15 residues long. In germline, CDR1 is LNHDA, CDR2 SQIVND (reference sequence). Trimming removed 2 bases at V and 0 bases at J, with 8 bases between. The CDR3 DNA reads TGTGCCAGTAGTATACTCGAGAGCTCCTACAATGAGCAGTTCTTC. Its translation: CASSILESSYNEQFF.

This sequence joins TRBV7-2 and TRBJ2-7; 8 positions match TRBD1. V shed 5 bases, J shed 2 bases, and the junction held 5 bases outside the gene matches. This CDR3 region has 14 residues. Germline V lookup: CDR1 SGHTA, CDR2 FQGNSA. In DNA form, the CDR3 reads TGTGCCAGCAGCACGCGACAGGGGACCTACGAGCAGTACTTC. Encoded protein: CASSTRQGTYEQYF.

The chain has TRBV7-9 and TRBJ1-6; 8 bases map to TRBD1. V was pared by 1 base and J by 7 bases, with 0 bases of the junction left unmatched. Germline CDR1 SEHNR, CDR2 FQNEAQ (reference sequence). This CDR3 is 14 amino acids long. CDR3 sequence reads: CASSLGTGNSPLHF. The CDR3 coding sequence is TGTGCCAGCAGCTTAGGGACAGGGAATTCACCCCTCCACTTT.

The chain carries TRBV19 and TRBJ2-2; 15 bases are a match to TRBD2. The CDR3 has 17 amino acids. With V trimmed by 5 bases and J by 6 bases, 7 bases remained unmatched. CDR1 LNHDA and CDR2 SQIVND come from the germline V gene (reference sequence). This chain's CDR3 is CASSPGLAGGKAGELFF. For the CDR3, the DNA is TGTGCCAGTAGTCCGGGACTAGCGGGAGGAAAGGCCGGGGAGCTGTTTTTT.

The V call is TRBV5-5, the J call TRBJ1-4, with D possibly being TRBD1 (6 bases). Trimming removed 2 bases at V and 5 bases at J, with 13 bases between. Germline loops: CDR1 SGHKS, CDR2 YYEKEE (reference sequence). The length of the CDR3 is 15 residues. The CDR3 DNA is TGTGCCAGCAGCTTAACAGGGTCTGAAAATGAAAAACTGTTTTTT. It specifies CASSLTGSENEKLFF.

This chain connects TRBV30 to TRBJ2-2, with D perhaps matching TRBD1 (6 bases). The CDR3 is 14 amino acids. Germline CDR1 and CDR2: GTSNPN and SVGIG (reference sequence). V was trimmed by 0 bases and J by 5 bases, leaving 10 bases between them. CDR3 loop: CAWSVPQGTGELFF. The DNA of the CDR3 is TGTGCCTGGAGTGTACCACAGGGTACCGGGGAGCTGTTTTTT.